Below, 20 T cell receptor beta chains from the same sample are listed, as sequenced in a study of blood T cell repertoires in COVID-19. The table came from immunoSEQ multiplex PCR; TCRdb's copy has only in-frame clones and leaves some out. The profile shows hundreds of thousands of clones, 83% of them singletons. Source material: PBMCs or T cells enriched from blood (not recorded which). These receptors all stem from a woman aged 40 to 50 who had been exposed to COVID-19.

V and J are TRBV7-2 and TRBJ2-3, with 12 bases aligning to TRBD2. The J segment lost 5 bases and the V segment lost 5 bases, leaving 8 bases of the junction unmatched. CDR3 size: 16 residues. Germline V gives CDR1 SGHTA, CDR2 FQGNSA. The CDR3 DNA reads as TGTGCCAGCAGCAAGACTAGCGGGGGAGGTGGAGATACGCAGTATTTT. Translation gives CASSKTSGGGGDTQYF. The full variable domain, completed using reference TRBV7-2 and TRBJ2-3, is GAGVSQSPSNKVTEKGKDVELRCDPISGHTALYWYRQSLGQGLEFLIYFQGNSAPDKSGLPSDRFSAERTGGSVSTLTIQRTQQEDSAVYLCASSKTSGGGGDTQYFGPGTRLTVL.

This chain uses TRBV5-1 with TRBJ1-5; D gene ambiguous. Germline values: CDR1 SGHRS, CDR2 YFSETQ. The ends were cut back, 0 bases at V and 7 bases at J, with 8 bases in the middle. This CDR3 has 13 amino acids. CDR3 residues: CASSLASGQPQHF. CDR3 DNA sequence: TGCGCCAGCAGCTTGGCCTCAGGACAGCCCCAGCATTTT.

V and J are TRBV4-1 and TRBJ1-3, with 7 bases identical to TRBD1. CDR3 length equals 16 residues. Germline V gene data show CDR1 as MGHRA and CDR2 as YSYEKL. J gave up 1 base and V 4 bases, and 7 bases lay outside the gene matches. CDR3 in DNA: TGCGCCAGCAGCCTCACCGGGACAGCTTCTGGAAACACCATATATTTT. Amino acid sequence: CASSLTGTASGNTIYF.

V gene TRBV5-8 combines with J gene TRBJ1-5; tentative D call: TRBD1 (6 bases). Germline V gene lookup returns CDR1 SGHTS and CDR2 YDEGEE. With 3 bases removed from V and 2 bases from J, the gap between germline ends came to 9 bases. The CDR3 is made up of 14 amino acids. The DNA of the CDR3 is TGTGCCAGCAGCTCGAACAGGGGCAATCAGCCCCAGCATTTT. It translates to CASSSNRGNQPQHF.

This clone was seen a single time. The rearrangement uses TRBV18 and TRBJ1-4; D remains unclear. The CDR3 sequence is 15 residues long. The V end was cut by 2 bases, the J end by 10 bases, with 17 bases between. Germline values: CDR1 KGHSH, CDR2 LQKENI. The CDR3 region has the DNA TGTGCCAGCTCACCAACGGACTCCCTCGAGGGAAAACTGTTTTTT. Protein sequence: CASSPTDSLEGKLFF.

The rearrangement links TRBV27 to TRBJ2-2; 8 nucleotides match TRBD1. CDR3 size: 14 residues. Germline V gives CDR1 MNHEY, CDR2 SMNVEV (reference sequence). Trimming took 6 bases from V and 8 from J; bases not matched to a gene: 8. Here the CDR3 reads CASRPETGVGELFF. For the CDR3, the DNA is TGTGCCAGCAGGCCCGAGACAGGGGTTGGGGAGCTGTTTTTT.

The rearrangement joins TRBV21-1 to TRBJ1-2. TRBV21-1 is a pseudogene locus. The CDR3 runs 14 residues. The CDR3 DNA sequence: TGTGCCAGCAGCTCTAAAGGGGGGGCTTATGGCTACACCTTC. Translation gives CASSSKGGAYGYTF.

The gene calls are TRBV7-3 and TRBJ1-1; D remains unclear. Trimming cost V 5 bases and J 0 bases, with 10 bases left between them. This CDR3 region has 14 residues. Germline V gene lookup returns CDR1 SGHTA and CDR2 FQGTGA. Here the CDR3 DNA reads TGTGCCAGCAGCGGCGACACCCTGAACACTGAAGCTTTCTTT. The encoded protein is CASSGDTLNTEAFF.

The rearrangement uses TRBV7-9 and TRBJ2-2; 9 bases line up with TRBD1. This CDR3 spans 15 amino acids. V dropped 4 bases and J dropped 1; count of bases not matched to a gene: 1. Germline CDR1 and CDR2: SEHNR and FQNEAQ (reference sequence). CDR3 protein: CASSSTGGNTGELFF. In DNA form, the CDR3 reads TGTGCCAGCAGCTCGACAGGGGGGAACACCGGGGAGCTGTTTTTT.

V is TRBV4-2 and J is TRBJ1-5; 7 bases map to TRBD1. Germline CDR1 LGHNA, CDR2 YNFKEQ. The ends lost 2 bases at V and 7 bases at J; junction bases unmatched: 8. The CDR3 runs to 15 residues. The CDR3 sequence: CASSQSQGEGQPQHF. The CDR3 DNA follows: TGTGCCAGCAGCCAAAGTCAGGGGGAAGGGCAGCCCCAGCATTTT.

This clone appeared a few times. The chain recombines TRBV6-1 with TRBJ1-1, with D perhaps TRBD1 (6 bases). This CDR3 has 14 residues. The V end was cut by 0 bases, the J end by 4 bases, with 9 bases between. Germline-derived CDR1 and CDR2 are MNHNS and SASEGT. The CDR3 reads CASSEALRGTEAFF. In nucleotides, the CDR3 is TGTGCCAGCAGTGAAGCGCTCAGGGGCACTGAAGCTTTCTTT.

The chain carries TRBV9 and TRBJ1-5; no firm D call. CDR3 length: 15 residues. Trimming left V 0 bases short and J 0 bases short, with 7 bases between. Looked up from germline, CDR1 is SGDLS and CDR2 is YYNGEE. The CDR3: CASSVAGDSNQPQHF. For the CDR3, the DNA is TGTGCCAGCAGCGTAGCGGGAGATAGCAATCAGCCCCAGCATTTT.

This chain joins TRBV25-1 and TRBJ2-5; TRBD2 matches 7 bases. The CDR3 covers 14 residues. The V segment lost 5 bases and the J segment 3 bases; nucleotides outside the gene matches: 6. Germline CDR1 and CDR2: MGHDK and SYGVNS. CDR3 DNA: TGTGCCAGCAGTCCCCGGGGAGGGGAAGAGACCCAGTACTTC. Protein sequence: CASSPRGGEETQYF. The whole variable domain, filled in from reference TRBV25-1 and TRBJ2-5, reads EADIYQTPRYLVIGTGKKITLECSQTMGHDKMYWYQQDPGMELHLIHYSYGVNSTEKGDLSSESTVSRIRTEHFPLTLESARPSHTSQYLCASSPRGGEETQYFGPGTRLLVL.

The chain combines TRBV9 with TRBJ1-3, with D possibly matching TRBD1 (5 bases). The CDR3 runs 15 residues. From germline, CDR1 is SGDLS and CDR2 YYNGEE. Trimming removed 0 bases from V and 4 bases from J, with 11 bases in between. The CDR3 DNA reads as TGTGCCAGCAGCGTAGATTCAGGGCAAGGAAACACCATATATTTT. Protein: CASSVDSGQGNTIYF.

The CDR3 DNA reads TGTGCCAGCAGTGAGAGGTCCTATGGCTACACCTTC. It encodes CASSERSYGYTF. The chain links TRBV6-1 to TRBJ1-2, with D hard to call. V shed 3 bases and J shed 4 bases, with 6 bases lying between them. This CDR3 has 12 amino acids. Germline V gives CDR1 MNHNS, CDR2 SASEGT.

CDR3 protein: CASSLTSGDTEAFF. DNA for the CDR3: TGTGCCAGCAGCTTAACCTCAGGGGACACTGAAGCTTTCTTT. V usage is TRBV7-3 and J usage is TRBJ1-1, with D possibly being TRBD1 (6 bases). Trimming stripped 0 bases from V and 3 bases from J, with 8 bases between. Per germline, CDR1 SGHTA and CDR2 FQGTGA. There are 14 residues in the CDR3. The full variable domain, in which reference TRBV7-3 and TRBJ1-1 provide the parts outside the CDR3, is GAGVSQTPSNKVTEKGKYVELRCDPISGHTALYWYRQSLGQGPEFLIYFQGTGAADDSGLPNDRFFAVRPEGSVSTLKIQRTERGDSAVYLCASSLTSGDTEAFFGQGTRLTVV.

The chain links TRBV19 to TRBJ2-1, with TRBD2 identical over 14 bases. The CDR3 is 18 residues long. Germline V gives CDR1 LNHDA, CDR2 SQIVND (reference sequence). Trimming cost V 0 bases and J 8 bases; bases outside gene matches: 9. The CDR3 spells CASSIDPPGLAGEYEQFF. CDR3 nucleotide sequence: TGTGCCAGTAGTATAGATCCCCCGGGACTAGCGGGGGAGTATGAGCAGTTCTTC. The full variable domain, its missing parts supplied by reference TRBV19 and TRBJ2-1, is DGGITQSPKYLFRKEGQNVTLSCEQNLNHDAMYWYRQDPGQGLRLIYYSQIVNDFQKGDIAEGYSVSREKKESFPLTVTSAQKNPTAFYLCASSIDPPGLAGEYEQFFGPGTRLTVL.

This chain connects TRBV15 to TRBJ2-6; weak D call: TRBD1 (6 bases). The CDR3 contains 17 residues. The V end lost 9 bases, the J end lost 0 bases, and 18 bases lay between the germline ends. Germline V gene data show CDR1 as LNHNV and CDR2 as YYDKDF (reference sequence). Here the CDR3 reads CATSRDTATSGANVLTF. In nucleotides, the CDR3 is TGTGCCACGAGCCGGGACACTGCAACCTCTGGGGCCAACGTCCTGACTTTC.

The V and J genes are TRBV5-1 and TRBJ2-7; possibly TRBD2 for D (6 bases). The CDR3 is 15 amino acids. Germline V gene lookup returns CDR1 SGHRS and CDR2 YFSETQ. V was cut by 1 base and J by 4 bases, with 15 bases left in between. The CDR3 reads CASSLSGDSLYEQYF. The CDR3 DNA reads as TGCGCCAGCAGCTTGTCGGGAGACAGCTTATACGAGCAGTACTTC.

CDR3 protein: CASRQGQGANTIYF. In DNA form, the CDR3 reads TGTGCCAGCAGGCAGGGACAGGGGGCGAACACCATATATTTT. This chain links TRBV28 with TRBJ1-3; TRBD1 agrees at 12 bases. The length of the CDR3 is 14 residues. V was clipped by 6 bases and J by 7 bases; unmatched bases: 4. In germline, CDR1 is MDHEN, CDR2 SYDVKM.